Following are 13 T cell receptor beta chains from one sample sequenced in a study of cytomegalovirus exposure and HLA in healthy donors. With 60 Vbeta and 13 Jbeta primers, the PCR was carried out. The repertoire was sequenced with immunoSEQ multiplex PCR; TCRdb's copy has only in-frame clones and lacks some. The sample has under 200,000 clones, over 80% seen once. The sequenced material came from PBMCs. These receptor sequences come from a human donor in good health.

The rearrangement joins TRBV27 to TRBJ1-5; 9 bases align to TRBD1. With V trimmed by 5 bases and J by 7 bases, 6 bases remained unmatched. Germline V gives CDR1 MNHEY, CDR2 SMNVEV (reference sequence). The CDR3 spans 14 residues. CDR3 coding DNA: TGTGCCAGCAGTACGCCCGGGACAGGGCAGCCCCAGCATTTT. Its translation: CASSTPGTGQPQHF.

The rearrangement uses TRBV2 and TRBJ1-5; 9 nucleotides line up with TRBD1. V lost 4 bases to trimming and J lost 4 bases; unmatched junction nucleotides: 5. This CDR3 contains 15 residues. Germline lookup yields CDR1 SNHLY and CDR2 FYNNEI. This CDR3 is CASSGVGQGNQPQHF. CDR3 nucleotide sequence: TGTGCCAGCAGTGGCGTAGGACAGGGGAATCAGCCCCAGCATTTT.

The CDR3 loop is CASSETGTGFTDTQYF. In DNA form, the CDR3 reads TGTGCCAGTAGCGAAACCGGGACAGGATTCACAGATACGCAGTATTTT. The chain employs TRBV19 and TRBJ2-3, with TRBD1 matching over 8 bases. CDR3 length equals 16 residues. Trimming removed 6 bases from V and 2 bases from J; junction bases left unmatched: 10. Germline-derived CDR1 and CDR2 are LNHDA and SQIVND (reference sequence).

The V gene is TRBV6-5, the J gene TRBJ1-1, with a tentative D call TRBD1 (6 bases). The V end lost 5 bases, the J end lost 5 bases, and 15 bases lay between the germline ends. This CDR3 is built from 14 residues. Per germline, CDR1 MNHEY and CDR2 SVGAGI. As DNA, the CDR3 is TGTGCCAGCAGTGTACAGGGTGAAGCGACTGAAGCTTTCTTT. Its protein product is CASSVQGEATEAFF.

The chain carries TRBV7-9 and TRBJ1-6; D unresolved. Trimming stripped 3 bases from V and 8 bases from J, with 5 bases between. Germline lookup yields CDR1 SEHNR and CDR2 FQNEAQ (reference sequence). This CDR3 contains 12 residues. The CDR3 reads CASSLLDSPLHF. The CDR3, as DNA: TGTGCCAGCAGCTTGTTAGATTCACCCCTCCACTTT.

The CDR3 sequence is CAISPGTSGGGVIQYF. The CDR3 region has the DNA TGTGCCATCAGTCCCGGGACTAGCGGGGGTGGTGTCATTCAGTACTTC. This chain links TRBV10-3 with TRBJ2-4; 14 bases agree with TRBD2. CDR1 and CDR2 (germline): ENHRY, SYGVKD. The J segment lost 9 bases and the V segment lost 5 bases, leaving 9 bases of the junction unmatched. The CDR3 runs to 16 residues.

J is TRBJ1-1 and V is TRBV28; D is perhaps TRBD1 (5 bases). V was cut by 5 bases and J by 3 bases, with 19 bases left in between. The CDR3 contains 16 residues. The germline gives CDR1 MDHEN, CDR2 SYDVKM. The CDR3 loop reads CASSPPGHRAYTEAFF. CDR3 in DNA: TGTGCCAGCAGTCCCCCCGGACATCGGGCCTACACTGAAGCTTTCTTT.

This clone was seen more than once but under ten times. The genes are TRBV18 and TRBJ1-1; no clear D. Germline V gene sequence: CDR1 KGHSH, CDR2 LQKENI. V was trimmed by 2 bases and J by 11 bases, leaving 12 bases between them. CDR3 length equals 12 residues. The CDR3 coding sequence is TGTGCCAGCTCACCAGAGGCAGAGTGGGCTTTCTTT. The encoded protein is CASSPEAEWAFF. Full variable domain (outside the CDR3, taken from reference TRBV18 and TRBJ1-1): NAGVMQNPRHLVRRRGQEARLRCSPMKGHSHVYWYRQLPEEGLKFMVYLQKENIIDESGMPKERFSAEFPKEGPSILRIQQVVRGDSAAYFCASSPEAEWAFFGQGTRLTVV.

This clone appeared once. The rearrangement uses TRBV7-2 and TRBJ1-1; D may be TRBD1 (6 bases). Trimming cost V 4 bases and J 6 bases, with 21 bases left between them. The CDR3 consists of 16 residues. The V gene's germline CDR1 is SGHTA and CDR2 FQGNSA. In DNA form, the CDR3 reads TGTGCCAGCAGCTCCGTGGCAGGGGTACCCAATCCTGAAGCTTTCTTT. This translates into CASSSVAGVPNPEAFF.

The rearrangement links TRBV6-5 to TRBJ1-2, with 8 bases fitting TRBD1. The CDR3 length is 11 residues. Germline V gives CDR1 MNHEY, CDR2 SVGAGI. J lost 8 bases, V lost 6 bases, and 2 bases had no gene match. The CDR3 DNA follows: TGTGCCAGCAGACAGGGGGTCGGCTACACCTTC. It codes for CASRQGVGYTF.

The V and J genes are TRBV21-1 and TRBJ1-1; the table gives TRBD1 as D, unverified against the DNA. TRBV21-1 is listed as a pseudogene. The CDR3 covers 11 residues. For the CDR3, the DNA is TGTGCCAGCAGCAAACAGGGGGAAGCTTTCTTT. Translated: CASSKQGEAFF.

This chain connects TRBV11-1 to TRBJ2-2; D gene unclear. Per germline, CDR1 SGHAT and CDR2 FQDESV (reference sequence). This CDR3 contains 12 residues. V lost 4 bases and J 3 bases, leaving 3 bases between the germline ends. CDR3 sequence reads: CASSSYTGELFF. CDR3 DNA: TGTGCCAGCAGCTCCTACACCGGGGAGCTGTTTTTT.

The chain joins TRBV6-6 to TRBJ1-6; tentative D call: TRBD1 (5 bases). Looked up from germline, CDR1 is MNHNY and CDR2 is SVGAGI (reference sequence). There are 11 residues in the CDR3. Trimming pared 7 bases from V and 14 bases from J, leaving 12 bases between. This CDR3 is CASTGDWTLHF. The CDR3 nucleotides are TGTGCCAGCACCGGGGACTGGACCCTCCACTTT.